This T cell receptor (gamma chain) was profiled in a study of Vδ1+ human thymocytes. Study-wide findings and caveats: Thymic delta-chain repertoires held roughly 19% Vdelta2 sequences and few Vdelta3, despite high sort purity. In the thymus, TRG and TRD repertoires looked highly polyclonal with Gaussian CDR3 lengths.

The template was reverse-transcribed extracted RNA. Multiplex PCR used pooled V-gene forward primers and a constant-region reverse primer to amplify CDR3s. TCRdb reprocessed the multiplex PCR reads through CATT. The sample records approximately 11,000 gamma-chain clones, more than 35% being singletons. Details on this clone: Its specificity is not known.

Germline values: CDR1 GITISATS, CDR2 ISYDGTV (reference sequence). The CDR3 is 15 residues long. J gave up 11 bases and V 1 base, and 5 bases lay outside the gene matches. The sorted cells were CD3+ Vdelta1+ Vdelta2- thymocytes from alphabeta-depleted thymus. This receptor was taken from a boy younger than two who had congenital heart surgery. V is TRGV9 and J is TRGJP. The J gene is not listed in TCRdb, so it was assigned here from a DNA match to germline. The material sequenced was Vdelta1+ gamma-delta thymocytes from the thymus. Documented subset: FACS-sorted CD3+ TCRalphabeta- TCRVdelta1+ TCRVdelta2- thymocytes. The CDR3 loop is CALWEVSVGKKIKVF. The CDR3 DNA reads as TGTGCCTTGTGGGAGGTTTCGGTGGGCAAAAAAATCAAGGTATTT.